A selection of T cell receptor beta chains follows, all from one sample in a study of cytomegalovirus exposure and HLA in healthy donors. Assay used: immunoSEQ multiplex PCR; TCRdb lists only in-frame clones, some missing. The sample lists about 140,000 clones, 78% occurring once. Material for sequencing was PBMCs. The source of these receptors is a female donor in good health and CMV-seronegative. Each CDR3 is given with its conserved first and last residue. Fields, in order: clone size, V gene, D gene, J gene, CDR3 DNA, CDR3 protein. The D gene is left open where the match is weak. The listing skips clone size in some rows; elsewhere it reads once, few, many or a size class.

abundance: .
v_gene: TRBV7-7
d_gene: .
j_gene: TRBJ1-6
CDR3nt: TGTGCTAGCAGCTTAGCCCCAAATTCACCCCTCCACTTT
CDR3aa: CASSLAPNSPLHF

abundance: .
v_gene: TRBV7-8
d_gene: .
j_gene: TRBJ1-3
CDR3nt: TGTGCCAGCAGCCTTTACAGGGCGCCTGGAAACACCATATATTTT
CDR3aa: CASSLYRAPGNTIYF

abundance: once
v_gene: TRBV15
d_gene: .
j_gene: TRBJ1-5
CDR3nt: TGTGCCACCGGGTCAGGCAGGGCCTATAGCAATCAGCCCCAGCATTTT
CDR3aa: CATGSGRAYSNQPQHF

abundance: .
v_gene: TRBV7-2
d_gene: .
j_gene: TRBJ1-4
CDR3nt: TGTGCCAGCAGCCCCCTAGGGAGTCGAGATGAAAAACTGTTTTTT
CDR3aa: CASSPLGSRDEKLFF

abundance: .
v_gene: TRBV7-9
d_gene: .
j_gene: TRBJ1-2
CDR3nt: TGTGCCAGCAGCCCCTCCCAGGACAGTTTCTATGGCTACACCTTC
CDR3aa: CASSPSQDSFYGYTF

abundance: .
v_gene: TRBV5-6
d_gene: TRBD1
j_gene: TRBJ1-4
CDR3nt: TGTGCCAGCAGTCGGGACAGTAATGAAAAACTGTTTTTT
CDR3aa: CASSRDSNEKLFF

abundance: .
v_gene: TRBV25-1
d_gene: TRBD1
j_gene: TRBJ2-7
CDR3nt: TGTGCCAGCCGGCAGGGGGCTAACTACGAGCAGTACTTC
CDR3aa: CASRQGANYEQYF

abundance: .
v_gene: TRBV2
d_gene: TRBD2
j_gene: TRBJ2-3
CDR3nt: TGTGCCAGCAGGCGAGCTAGCGGGGCCCGCACAGATACGCAGTATTTT
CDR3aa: CASRRASGARTDTQYF

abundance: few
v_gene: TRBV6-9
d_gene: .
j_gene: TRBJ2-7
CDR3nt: TGTGCCAGCAGTTCCTCCGGGGTAATTACCTACGAGCAGTACTTC
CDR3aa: CASSSSGVITYEQYF

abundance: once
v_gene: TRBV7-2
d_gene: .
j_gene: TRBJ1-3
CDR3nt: TGTGCCAGCAGCCCTACCTACTCTGGAAACACCATATATTTT
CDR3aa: CASSPTYSGNTIYF

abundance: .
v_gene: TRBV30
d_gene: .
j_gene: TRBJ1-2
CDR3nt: TGTGCCTGGAGCTTACCACTGAGTCCCCGCGGCTACACCTTC
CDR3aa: CAWSLPLSPRGYTF

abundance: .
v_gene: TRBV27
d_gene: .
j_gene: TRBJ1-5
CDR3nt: TGTGCCAGCAGTTTATCGAGCACTAGCAATCAGCCCCAGCATTTT
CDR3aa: CASSLSSTSNQPQHF

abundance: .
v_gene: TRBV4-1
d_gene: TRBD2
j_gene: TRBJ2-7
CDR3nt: TGCGCCAGCAGCCAAGAAGCCTTCGGACTAGCGGGTCCAGAGCAGTACTTC
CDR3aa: CASSQEAFGLAGPEQYF

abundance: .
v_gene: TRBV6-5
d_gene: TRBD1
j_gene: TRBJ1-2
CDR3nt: TGTGCCAGCAGTCCTACCTCTACAGGGGGTGGCTACACCTTC
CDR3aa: CASSPTSTGGGYTF

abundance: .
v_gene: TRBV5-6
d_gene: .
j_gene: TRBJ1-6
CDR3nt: TGTGCCAGCAGCTTGGACAGTTTCAGCTCCTATAATTCACCCCTCCACTTT
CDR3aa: CASSLDSFSSYNSPLHF

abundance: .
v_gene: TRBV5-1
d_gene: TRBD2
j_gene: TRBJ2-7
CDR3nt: TGCGCCAGCAGCTTAGACTTAGCGGGAAACGAGCAGTACTTC
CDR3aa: CASSLDLAGNEQYF

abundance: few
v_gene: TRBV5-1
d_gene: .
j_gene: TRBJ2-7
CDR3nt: TGCGCCAGCAGCCGAGGAGCCTACGAGCAGTACTTC
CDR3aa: CASSRGAYEQYF

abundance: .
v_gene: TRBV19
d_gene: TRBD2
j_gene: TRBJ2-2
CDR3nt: TGTGCCAGTAGTATTAGGGGACTAGCGGGAGGGAGGACCGGGGAGCTGTTTTTT
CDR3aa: CASSIRGLAGGRTGELFF

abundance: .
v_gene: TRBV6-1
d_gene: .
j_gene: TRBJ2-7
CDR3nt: TGTGCCAGCAGTGAAGGGCGGACAGATTCCTACGAGCAGTACTTC
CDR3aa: CASSEGRTDSYEQYF

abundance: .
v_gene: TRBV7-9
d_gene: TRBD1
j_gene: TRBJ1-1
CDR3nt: TGTGCCAGCAGCCCCGGGACAGAGGGGGGACTTGCTTTCTTT
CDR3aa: CASSPGTEGGLAFF

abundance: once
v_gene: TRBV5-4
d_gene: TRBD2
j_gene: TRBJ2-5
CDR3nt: TGTGCCAGCAGCTCTCCCGGTCGGGGGGGCCAAGAGACCCAGTACTTC
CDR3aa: CASSSPGRGGQETQYF

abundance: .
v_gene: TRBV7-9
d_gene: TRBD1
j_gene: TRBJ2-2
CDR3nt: TGTTCCAGCAGCACACAGGGGCCAACGAACACCGGGGAGCTGTTTTTT
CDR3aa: CSSSTQGPTNTGELFF

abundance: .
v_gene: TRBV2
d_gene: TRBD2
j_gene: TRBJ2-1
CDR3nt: TGTGCCAGCATTGGGGGACGAGGCGGGAGAATCTACAATGAGCAGTTCTTC
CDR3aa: CASIGGRGGRIYNEQFF

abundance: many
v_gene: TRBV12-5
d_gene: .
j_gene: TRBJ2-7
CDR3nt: TGTGCTAGTTGGGCAGGGCGCACTATTATATCCTACGAGCAGTACTTC
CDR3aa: CASWAGRTIISYEQYF

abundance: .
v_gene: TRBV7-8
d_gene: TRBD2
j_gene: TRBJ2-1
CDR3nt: TGTGCCAGCAGCTTAGGGGGACTAGCGGGCTATAGCTCCTACAATGAGCAGTTCTTC
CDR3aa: CASSLGGLAGYSSYNEQFF

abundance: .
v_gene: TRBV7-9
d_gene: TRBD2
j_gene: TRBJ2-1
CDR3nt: TGTGCCAGCAGCCCCTCCGTTCGACTAGCGGGGAGGTCCTACAATGAGCAGTTCTTC
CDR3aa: CASSPSVRLAGRSYNEQFF

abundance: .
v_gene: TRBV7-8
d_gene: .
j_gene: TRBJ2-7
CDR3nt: TGTGCCAGCAACTCCGGAGACCGTCTTGGAATCTACGAGCAGTACTTC
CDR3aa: CASNSGDRLGIYEQYF

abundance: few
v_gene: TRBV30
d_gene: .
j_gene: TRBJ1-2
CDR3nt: TGTGCCTGGAGTCCCATACAGGGCGCCTATGGCTACACCTTC
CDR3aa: CAWSPIQGAYGYTF